These 15 T cell receptor beta chains were all obtained from the same sample, sequenced in a study of T-cell reconstitution after alpha-beta-depleted transplantation in children. During its preparation, the TCRbeta library received unique molecular identifiers. TCRdb analysed the PCR reads with MiXCR anew, one entry per CDR3 protein. The sample contains 450,000 to 550,000 distinct CDR3 sequences, over 9.5% of which appear only once. Sequenced material: PBMCs, mostly from graft donor cells, taken 180 days after TCRalphabeta/CD19-depleted stem cell transplant. These receptors came from a female patient younger than 10 who had a stem cell transplant for aplastic anemia, so the T cells may come from the graft donor.

This clonotype has more than one count but fewer than ten. The chain couples TRBV5-1 to TRBJ2-2, with TRBD2 matching over 9 bases. V lost 7 bases to trimming and J lost 5 bases; unmatched junction nucleotides: 9. Germline V lookup: CDR1 SGHRS, CDR2 YFSETQ. There are 15 residues in the CDR3. In DNA, the CDR3 is TGCGCCAGCTCCCGAAATAGCGGGAGAACCGGGGAGCTGTTTTTT. Protein sequence: CASSRNSGRTGELFF.

Only a few counts were recorded for this clonotype. This chain uses TRBV5-1 with TRBJ1-1; no definite D call. Per germline, CDR1 SGHRS and CDR2 YFSETQ. V gave up 0 bases and J gave up 0 bases, with 12 bases separating them. The CDR3 totals 16 residues. CDR3 region: CASSLDSGTMNTEAFF. CDR3 DNA sequence: TGCGCCAGCAGCTTGGATAGCGGAACCATGAACACTGAAGCTTTCTTT.

The chain employs TRBV6-2 or TRBV6-3 and TRBJ2-1; no definite D call. Germline CDR1 reads MNHEY; CDR2 reads SVGEGT. V was trimmed by 2 bases and J by 7 bases, leaving 18 bases between them. CDR3 length: 16 amino acids. The CDR3 is CASSYGWRGVWNEQFF. CDR3 coding DNA: TGTGCCAGCAGTTACGGCTGGAGAGGCGTTTGGAATGAGCAGTTCTTC.

This clonotype showed up just a few times. The chain couples TRBV3-1 to TRBJ2-1; 9 positions agree with TRBD2. V lost 5 bases to trimming and J lost 5 bases; unmatched junction nucleotides: 4. Germline CDR1 LGHDT, CDR2 YNNKEL (reference sequence). The CDR3 consists of 14 residues. The CDR3 sequence: CASSFQRGDNEQFF. The CDR3 DNA is TGTGCCAGCAGCTTCCAGCGGGGGGACAATGAGCAGTTCTTC.

The chain combines TRBV28 with TRBJ2-7; D call uncertain. The ends were cut back, 6 bases at V and 0 bases at J, with 18 bases in the middle. From germline, CDR1 is MDHEN and CDR2 SYDVKM. CDR3 length: 16 amino acids. The CDR3 DNA sequence: TGTGCCAGCAGGAACCTTAATTCAAGAAGCTCCTACGAGCAGTACTTC. It codes for CASRNLNSRSSYEQYF.

This chain joins TRBV10-3 and TRBJ2-1; no reliable D call. Germline V CDR1 and CDR2: ENHRY, SYGVKD. Between the trimmed V and J ends, which lost 1 base and 5 bases, there was a span of 12 bases. The CDR3 length is 15 residues. The CDR3 here is CAISEFQTDDNEQFF. DNA for the CDR3: TGTGCCATCAGTGAGTTCCAGACCGATGACAATGAGCAGTTCTTC.

This clonotype turned up a few times. V gene TRBV9 combines with J gene TRBJ2-2, with 9 positions matching TRBD2. V was pared by 4 bases and J by 9 bases, with 10 bases of the junction left unmatched. Germline CDR1 is SGDLS and CDR2 is YYNGEE. The CDR3 loop spans 15 amino acids. CDR3 sequence: CASSRTSGLSRELFF. The CDR3 coding sequence is TGTGCCAGCAGCCGAACTAGCGGGCTGTCCCGGGAGCTGTTTTTT.

The chain combines TRBV27 with TRBJ2-7; tentative D call: TRBD2 (6 bases). Germline V gives CDR1 MNHEY, CDR2 SMNVEV (reference sequence). The ends were cut back, 5 bases at V and 5 bases at J, with 16 bases in the middle. This CDR3 has 14 amino acids. CDR3 nucleotide sequence: TGTGCCAGCAGTCCAACTAGCTTGGCTGACGAGCAGTACTTC. Its protein product is CASSPTSLADEQYF.

This clonotype was picked up many times. The V call is TRBV29-1, the J call TRBJ2-7, with a possible D match to TRBD1 (5 bases). Germline CDR1 is SQVTM and CDR2 is ANQGSEA. This CDR3 comprises 12 residues. The V gene lost 0 bases and the J gene lost 3 bases, with 6 bases spanning the gap. Here the CDR3 DNA reads TGCAGCGTTGAAGATAGGGGCTACGAGCAGTACTTC. It codes for CSVEDRGYEQYF.

There are a few counts of this clonotype. The chain has TRBV20-1 and TRBJ2-3; D unresolved. Deletions cut 6 bases from V and 8 bases from J, with 15 bases between. This CDR3 has 12 residues. Germline loops: CDR1 DFQATT, CDR2 SNEGSKA (reference sequence). DNA of the CDR3: TGCAGTGCGAAGACTGGGCCCGGTACGCAGTATTTT. As protein: CSAKTGPGTQYF.

The chain links TRBV18 to TRBJ2-2; 7 bases map to TRBD1. The germline gives CDR1 KGHSH, CDR2 LQKENI. CDR3 size: 16 residues. The V gene end was trimmed by 3 bases and the J gene end by 2 bases; junction bases not matched to a gene: 6. The CDR3 sequence: CASSPLQGFNTGELFF. The CDR3 DNA reads as TGTGCCAGCTCACCGTTACAGGGGTTTAACACCGGGGAGCTGTTTTTT.

The chain is built from TRBV5-1 and TRBJ1-1, with D perhaps TRBD1 (5 bases). The CDR3 runs 13 residues. The germline V gene encodes CDR1 SGHRS and CDR2 YFSETQ. Trimming cost V 4 bases and J 4 bases, with 11 bases left between them. The CDR3 DNA reads TGCGCCAGCAGCAAACTCCAGGGCACTGAAGCTTTCTTT. Protein: CASSKLQGTEAFF.

This clonotype appeared many times. This chain links TRBV10-3 with TRBJ2-7; 8 bases are a match to TRBD1. V trimming: 10 bases; J trimming: 4 bases; junction bases outside the gene matches: 9. CDR3 length equals 13 residues. Per germline, CDR1 ENHRY and CDR2 SYGVKD. CDR3 DNA: TGTGCCAGCCGTCCCGGGACAGGATACGAGCAGTACTTC. Protein product: CASRPGTGYEQYF.

V gene TRBV7-2 combines with J gene TRBJ2-7, with D perhaps TRBD1 or TRBD2 (6 bases each). The CDR3 totals 15 residues. The ends were cut back, 0 bases at V and 1 base at J, with 10 bases in the middle. Germline CDR1 SGHTA, CDR2 FQGNSA. The CDR3 is CASSLARDTSYEQYF. DNA for the CDR3: TGTGCCAGCAGCTTAGCGCGGGACACATCCTACGAGCAGTACTTC.

The rearrangement joins TRBV20-1 to TRBJ2-7; possible D gene TRBD2, 7 bases. Germline V gene lookup returns CDR1 DFQATT and CDR2 SNEGSKA (reference sequence). The ends were cut back, 3 bases at V and 6 bases at J, with 15 bases in the middle. The CDR3 covers 13 residues. The CDR3 sequence: CSASPRGGSEQYF. Written as DNA, the CDR3 is TGCAGTGCTAGTCCCAGGGGCGGGAGCGAGCAGTACTTC.